Listed here are 23 T cell receptor beta chains from one sample, sequenced in a study of T cell responses to AZD1222 COVID-19 vaccine. Data came from immunoSEQ multiplex PCR; TCRdb stores just in-frame clones and leaves some out. The profile covers 130,000 or so clones, with over 75% appearing a single time and 6.9% taken by the ten largest. The sequencing used peripheral blood, collected on day 0 of AZD1222 vaccination. These receptors came from an adult in good health.

V usage is TRBV11-2 and J usage is TRBJ2-7, with TRBD2 matching over 9 bases. The CDR3 extends over 15 amino acids. Looked up from germline, CDR1 is SGHAT and CDR2 is FQNNGV. V was clipped by 5 bases and J by 3 bases; unmatched bases: 8. The CDR3 DNA is TGTGCCAGCAGCCCGTCTCTAGCGGGGCTCTACGAGCAGTACTTC. It yields the protein CASSPSLAGLYEQYF.

This chain links TRBV30 with TRBJ2-2; perhaps TRBD1 as D (6 bases). Per the germline V gene, CDR1 is GTSNPN and CDR2 is SVGIG (reference sequence). This CDR3 has 13 residues. Trimming shortened V by 8 bases and J by 3 bases, and 13 bases separated the two germline ends. The CDR3 nucleotides are TGTGCCCGGACAGTCCTTGACACCGGGGAGCTGTTTTTT. As protein: CARTVLDTGELFF. Filled out from reference TRBV30 and TRBJ2-2, the complete variable domain reads SQTIHQWPATLVQPVGSPLSLECTVEGTSNPNLYWYRQAAGRGLQLLFYSVGIGQISSEVPQNLSASRPQDRQFILSSKKLLLSDSGFYLCARTVLDTGELFFGEGSRLTVL.

Remarks on this clone: One end of the junction varies from germline; a read error may be responsible. The J gene is TRBJ1-2, the V gene TRBV7-2; perhaps TRBD1 as D (5 bases). Germline loops: CDR1 SGHTA, CDR2 FQGNSA. The length of the CDR3 is 15 residues. CDR3: CASSLGREMGSQGAF. The CDR3 DNA reads as TGTGCCAGCAGCTTAGGCAGGGAGATGGGGTCCCAGGGAGCATTC.

CDR3 sequence: CASSLTRNLGNTIYF. The CDR3 DNA reads as TGTGCCAGCAGCTTAACACGGAATCTTGGAAACACCATATATTTT. V gene TRBV7-8 combines with J gene TRBJ1-3; D is uncertain. Trimming removed 2 bases from V and 3 bases from J, with 11 bases in between. This CDR3 has 15 amino acids. Germline CDR1 reads SGHVS; CDR2 reads FQNEAQ.

In its sample, this clone was seen once. The J gene is TRBJ2-2, the V gene TRBV7-9; maybe TRBD2 (7 bases). The CDR3 sequence is 16 residues long. V shed 6 bases and J shed 0 bases, with 14 bases lying between them. Germline assignment: CDR1 SEHNR and CDR2 FQNEAQ (reference sequence). CDR3 residues: CASSSRGGTNTGELFF. The CDR3 nucleotides read TGTGCCAGCAGTTCTAGGGGGGGAACGAACACCGGGGAGCTGTTTTTT.

The gene calls are TRBV6-5 and TRBJ2-7; unclear D gene. With 0 bases removed from V and 7 bases from J, the gap between germline ends came to 10 bases. Germline CDR1 MNHEY, CDR2 SVGAGI. The CDR3 has 13 residues. In DNA, the CDR3 is TGTGCCAGCAGTTACTCGATAGGGTTAGAGCAGTACTTC. It encodes CASSYSIGLEQYF.

The gene calls are TRBV5-1 and TRBJ1-1, with a tentative D call TRBD1 (5 bases). Germline loops: CDR1 SGHRS, CDR2 YFSETQ. The CDR3 has 12 amino acids. Trimming pared 0 bases from V and 11 bases from J, leaving 11 bases between. CDR3 protein: CASSLGGPGAFF. CDR3 coding DNA: TGCGCCAGCAGCTTGGGAGGCCCAGGGGCTTTCTTT. The variable domain in full, completed from reference TRBV5-1 and TRBJ1-1, reads KAGVTQTPRYLIKTRGQQVTLSCSPISGHRSVSWYQQTPGQGLQFLFEYFSETQRNKGNFPGRFSGRQFSNSRSEMNVSTLELGDSALYLCASSLGGPGAFFGQGTRLTVV.

By its share, this clone is medium-sized. The chain recombines TRBV6-2 or TRBV6-3 with TRBJ1-1; D is unclear. Germline assignment: CDR1 MNHEY and CDR2 SVGEGT. V lost 2 bases and J 5 bases, leaving 9 bases between the germline ends. This CDR3 has 13 residues. The CDR3 reads CASSYQTGTEAFF. The CDR3 coding sequence is TGTGCCAGCAGTTACCAAACGGGGACTGAAGCTTTCTTT.

This sequence joins TRBV9 and TRBJ2-1; 7 positions agree with TRBD1. The germline CDR1 and CDR2 sequences are SGDLS and YYNGEE. This CDR3 has 15 residues. Unmatched junction bases numbered 6, after V lost 4 bases and J lost 2 bases. The CDR3 region is CASSTAGTAYNEQFF. The CDR3 nucleotides read TGTGCCAGCAGCACGGCCGGGACAGCCTACAATGAGCAGTTCTTC.

V is TRBV7-2 and J is TRBJ2-7; maybe TRBD1 (6 bases). Deletions cut 1 base from V and 6 bases from J, with 10 bases between. The CDR3 extends over 13 amino acids. Per germline, CDR1 SGHTA and CDR2 FQGNSA. The CDR3 reads CASSLVQGFEQYF. The CDR3 DNA reads TGTGCCAGCAGCTTAGTACAGGGTTTCGAGCAGTACTTC.

This sequence joins TRBV19 and TRBJ1-1; tentatively, D is TRBD1 (6 bases). The CDR3 has 14 amino acids. In germline, CDR1 is LNHDA, CDR2 SQIVND (reference sequence). Trimming took off 5 bases at V and 4 bases at J, with 14 bases between the two ends. CDR3 in amino acids: CASSALQGTTEAFF. The CDR3, as DNA: TGTGCCAGTAGTGCCCTTCAGGGGACCACTGAAGCTTTCTTT.

The CDR3 protein is CASSPRTGPSYGYTF. In DNA, the CDR3 is TGTGCCAGTAGTCCCAGGACAGGGCCCTCCTATGGCTACACCTTC. The chain uses TRBV19 and TRBJ1-2, with TRBD1 matching 8 bases. Germline CDR1 LNHDA, CDR2 SQIVND (reference sequence). The CDR3 is 15 amino acids. After removal of 5 bases from V and 4 bases from J, the junction contained 9 bases not matched to a gene.

The chain uses TRBV3-1 (or the pseudogene TRBV3-2) and TRBJ1-3, with D unresolved. The CDR3 is made up of 14 amino acids. The V end lost 1 base, the J end lost 0 bases, and 4 bases lay between the germline ends. The germline CDR1 and CDR2 sequences are LGHDT and YNNKEL (reference sequence). CDR3 sequence reads: CASSQGSSGNTIYF. CDR3 in DNA: TGTGCCAGCAGCCAAGGGTCCTCTGGAAACACCATATATTTT.

CDR3 DNA sequence: TGTGCCAGCAGTGACTCAGACGGAGGCCCTGGCTACACCTTC. It yields the protein CASSDSDGGPGYTF. V gene TRBV6-4 combines with J gene TRBJ1-2; no definite D call. CDR1 and CDR2 from the germline V gene are MRHNA and SNTAGT. The V end was cut by 0 bases, the J end by 7 bases, with 12 bases between. The CDR3 covers 14 residues.

The genes are TRBV4-2 and TRBJ1-6; weak D call: TRBD1 (6 bases). Germline V gives CDR1 LGHNA, CDR2 YNFKEQ. CDR3 length equals 16 residues. With 1 base removed from V and 6 bases from J, the gap between germline ends came to 13 bases. DNA of the CDR3: TGTGCCAGCAGCCAAGTTGAGGGGGTGGGTAATTCACCCCTCCACTTT. Translation gives CASSQVEGVGNSPLHF.

DNA for the CDR3: TGTGCCAGCAGTCTGACAGCGGGGAACACTGAAGCTTTCTTT. Protein sequence: CASSLTAGNTEAFF. V is TRBV28 and J is TRBJ1-1; tentatively, D is TRBD1 (5 bases). The CDR3 loop spans 14 amino acids. The V end was cut by 5 bases, the J end by 1 base, with 11 bases between. Germline loops: CDR1 MDHEN, CDR2 SYDVKM.

The J gene is TRBJ2-7, the V gene TRBV27, with 10 bases identical to TRBD1. This CDR3 region has 15 residues. Germline CDR1 is MNHEY and CDR2 is SMNVEV (reference sequence). Trimming at V came to 2 bases and at J to 4 bases, leaving 5 bases not matched to a gene. CDR3 amino acids: CASSLRGQGYYEQYF. The CDR3, as DNA: TGTGCCAGCAGTTTAAGGGGACAGGGGTATTACGAGCAGTACTTC.

V is TRBV12-5 and J is TRBJ1-6; D is unresolved. The CDR3 contains 17 residues. Trimming removed 1 base at V and 9 bases at J, with 19 bases between. Germline V gene lookup returns CDR1 LGHNT and CDR2 FRNRAP. This CDR3 is CASGLGPRLVSGSPLHF. In DNA form, the CDR3 reads TGTGCTAGTGGTTTGGGACCCAGGCTCGTAAGTGGTTCACCCCTCCACTTT.

The chain couples TRBV9 to TRBJ1-5; TRBD1 agrees at 8 bases. Trimming took 3 bases from V and 4 from J; bases not matched to a gene: 9. Germline V gives CDR1 SGDLS, CDR2 YYNGEE. This CDR3 is built from 16 residues. The CDR3 region is CASSDRTGRGNQPQHF. The DNA for the CDR3 is TGTGCCAGCAGCGATCGGACAGGGCGAGGAAATCAGCCCCAGCATTTT. The whole variable domain, remainder taken from reference TRBV9 and TRBJ1-5, is DSGVTQTPKHLITATGQRVTLRCSPRSGDLSVYWYQQSLDQGLQFLIQYYNGEERAKGNILERFSAQQFPDLHSELNLSSLELGDSALYFCASSDRTGRGNQPQHFGDGTRLSIL.

This rearrangement joins TRBV19 to TRBJ2-5; D might be TRBD2 (5 bases). The CDR3 runs to 14 residues. V was clipped by 6 bases and J by 1 base, with 12 bases between them. Germline lookup yields CDR1 LNHDA and CDR2 SQIVND (reference sequence). The CDR3 DNA sequence: TGTGCCAGTAGCAGCGGAAGGGTCCAAGAGACCCAGTACTTC. It translates to CASSSGRVQETQYF.

The chain carries TRBV7-3 and TRBJ1-2; tentative D call: TRBD1 (5 bases). V lost 3 bases to trimming and J lost 6 bases, with 17 bases between them. Germline loops: CDR1 SGHTA, CDR2 FQGTGA. The CDR3 has 15 residues. This chain's CDR3 is CASSLVGRAVDGYTF. The CDR3 DNA follows: TGTGCCAGCAGCTTGGTGGGCAGGGCTGTCGATGGCTACACCTTC.

The genes are TRBV9 and TRBJ2-1; 10 bases are shared with TRBD2. This CDR3 comprises 15 residues. From germline, CDR1 is SGDLS and CDR2 YYNGEE. V gave up 2 bases and J gave up 7 bases; unmatched junction bases: 6. The CDR3 nucleotides read TGTGCCAGCAGCGTTAAGCGGGGGGGCCATAATGAGCAGTTCTTC. It encodes CASSVKRGGHNEQFF.

This chain connects TRBV7-2 to TRBJ1-3, with D unclear. Germline lookup yields CDR1 SGHTA and CDR2 FQGNSA. This CDR3 comprises 16 residues. V was trimmed by 1 base and J by 0 bases, leaving 10 bases between them. This CDR3 reads CASSLVRIRSGNTIYF. CDR3 bases: TGTGCCAGCAGCTTAGTACGGATACGCTCTGGAAACACCATATATTTT. The whole variable domain, filled in from reference TRBV7-2 and TRBJ1-3, reads GAGVSQSPSNKVTEKGKDVELRCDPISGHTALYWYRQSLGQGLEFLIYFQGNSAPDKSGLPSDRFSAERTGGSVSTLTIQRTQQEDSAVYLCASSLVRIRSGNTIYFGEGSWLTVV.